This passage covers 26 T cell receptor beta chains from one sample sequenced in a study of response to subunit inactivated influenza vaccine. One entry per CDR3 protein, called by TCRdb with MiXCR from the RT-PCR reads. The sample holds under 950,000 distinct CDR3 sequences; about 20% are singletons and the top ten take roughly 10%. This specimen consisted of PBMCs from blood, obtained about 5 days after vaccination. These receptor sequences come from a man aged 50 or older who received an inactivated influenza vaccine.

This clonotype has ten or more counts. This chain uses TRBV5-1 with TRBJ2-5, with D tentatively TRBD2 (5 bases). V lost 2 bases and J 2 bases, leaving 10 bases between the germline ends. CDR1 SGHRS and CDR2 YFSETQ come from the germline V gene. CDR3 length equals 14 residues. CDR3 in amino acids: CASSFSGIQETQYF. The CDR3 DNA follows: TGCGCCAGCAGCTTTTCGGGGATTCAAGAGACCCAGTACTTC. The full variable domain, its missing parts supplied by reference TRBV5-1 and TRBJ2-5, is KAGVTQTPRYLIKTRGQQVTLSCSPISGHRSVSWYQQTPGQGLQFLFEYFSETQRNKGNFPGRFSGRQFSNSRSEMNVSTLELGDSALYLCASSFSGIQETQYFGPGTRLLVL.

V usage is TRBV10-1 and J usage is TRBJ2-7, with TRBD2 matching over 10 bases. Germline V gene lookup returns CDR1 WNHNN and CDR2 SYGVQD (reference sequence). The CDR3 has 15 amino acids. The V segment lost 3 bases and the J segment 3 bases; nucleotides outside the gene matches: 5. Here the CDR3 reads CASSDPSGGSYEQYF. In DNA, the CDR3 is TGCGCCAGCAGTGACCCTAGCGGGGGTAGCTACGAGCAGTACTTC.

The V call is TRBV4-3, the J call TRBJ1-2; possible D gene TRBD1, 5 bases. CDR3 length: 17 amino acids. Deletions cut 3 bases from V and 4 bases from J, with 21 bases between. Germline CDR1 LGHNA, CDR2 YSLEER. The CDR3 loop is CASSHGSGGNSIYGYTF. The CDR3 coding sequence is TGCGCCAGCAGCCATGGGAGTGGGGGAAATTCTATCTATGGCTACACCTTC.

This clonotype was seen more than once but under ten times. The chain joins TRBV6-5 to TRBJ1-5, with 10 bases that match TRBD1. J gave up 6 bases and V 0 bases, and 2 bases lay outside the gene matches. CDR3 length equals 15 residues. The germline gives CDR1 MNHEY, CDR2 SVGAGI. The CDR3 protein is CASSYSRDRGQPQHF. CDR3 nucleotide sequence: TGTGCCAGCAGTTACTCCCGGGACAGGGGTCAGCCCCAGCATTTT.

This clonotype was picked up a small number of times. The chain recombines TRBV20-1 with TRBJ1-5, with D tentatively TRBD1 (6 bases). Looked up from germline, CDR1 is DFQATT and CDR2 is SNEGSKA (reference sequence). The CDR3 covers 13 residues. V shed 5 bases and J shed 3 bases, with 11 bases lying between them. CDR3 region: CSAVGHLNQPQHF. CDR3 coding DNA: TGCAGTGCTGTGGGACACCTCAATCAGCCCCAGCATTTT.

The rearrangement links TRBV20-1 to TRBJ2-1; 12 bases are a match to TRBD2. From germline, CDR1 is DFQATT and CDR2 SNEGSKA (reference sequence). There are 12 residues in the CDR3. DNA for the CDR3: TGCAGCGGACTAGCGGGACACAATGAGCAGTTCTTC. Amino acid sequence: CSGLAGHNEQFF.

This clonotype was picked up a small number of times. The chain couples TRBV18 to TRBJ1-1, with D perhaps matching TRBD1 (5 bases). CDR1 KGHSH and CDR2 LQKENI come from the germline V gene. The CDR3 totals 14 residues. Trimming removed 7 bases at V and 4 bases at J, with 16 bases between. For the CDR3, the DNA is TGTGCCAGCTTGTCACAGGTCACGGGCACTGAAGCTTTCTTT. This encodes CASLSQVTGTEAFF.

Here the CDR3 reads CASGGTGVAYEQYF. The CDR3 DNA reads TGTGCCAGCGGGGGGACAGGGGTGGCCTACGAGCAGTACTTC. The V and J genes are TRBV12-3 or TRBV12-4 and TRBJ2-7, with 10 bases that match TRBD1. The J segment lost 2 bases and the V segment lost 8 bases, leaving 6 bases of the junction unmatched. The CDR3 sequence is 14 residues long.

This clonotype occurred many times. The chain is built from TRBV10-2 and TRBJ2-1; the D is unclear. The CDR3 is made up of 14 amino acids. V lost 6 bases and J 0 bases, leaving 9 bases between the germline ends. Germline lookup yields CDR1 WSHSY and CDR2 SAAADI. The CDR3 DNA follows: TGCGCCAGCAGGACTTCCGCCTCCTACAATGAGCAGTTCTTC. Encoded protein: CASRTSASYNEQFF.

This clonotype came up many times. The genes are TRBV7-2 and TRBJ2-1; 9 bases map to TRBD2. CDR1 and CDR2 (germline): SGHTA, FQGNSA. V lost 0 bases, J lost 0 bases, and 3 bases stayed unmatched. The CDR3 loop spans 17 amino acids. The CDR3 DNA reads TGTGCCAGCAGCTTAGCCCTAGCGGGGAGCTCCTACAATGAGCAGTTCTTC. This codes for CASSLALAGSSYNEQFF.

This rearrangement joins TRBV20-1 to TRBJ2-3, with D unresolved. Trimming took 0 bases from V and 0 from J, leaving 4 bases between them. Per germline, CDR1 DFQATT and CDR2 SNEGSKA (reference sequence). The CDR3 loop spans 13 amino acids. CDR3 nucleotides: TGCAGTGCTAGAGATCCCAGCACAGATACGCAGTATTTT. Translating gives CSARDPSTDTQYF.

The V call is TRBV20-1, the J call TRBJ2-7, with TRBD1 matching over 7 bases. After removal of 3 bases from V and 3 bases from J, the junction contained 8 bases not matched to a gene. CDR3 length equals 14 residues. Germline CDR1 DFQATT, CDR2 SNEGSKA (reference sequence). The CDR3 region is CSASGRGGNYEQYF. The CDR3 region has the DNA TGCAGTGCTAGCGGTCGAGGGGGCAACTACGAGCAGTACTTC.

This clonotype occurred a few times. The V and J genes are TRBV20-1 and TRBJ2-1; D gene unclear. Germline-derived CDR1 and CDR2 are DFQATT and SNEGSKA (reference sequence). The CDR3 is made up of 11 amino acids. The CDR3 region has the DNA TGCAGCAAAACCAAGCTGGGAGAGCAGTTCTTC. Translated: CSKTKLGEQFF.

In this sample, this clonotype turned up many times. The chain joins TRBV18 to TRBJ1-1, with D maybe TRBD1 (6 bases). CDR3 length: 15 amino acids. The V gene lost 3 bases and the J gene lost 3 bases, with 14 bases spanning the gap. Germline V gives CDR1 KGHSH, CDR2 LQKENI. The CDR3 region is CASSPQGWEDTEAFF. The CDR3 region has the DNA TGTGCCAGCTCACCGCAGGGGTGGGAGGACACTGAAGCTTTCTTT.

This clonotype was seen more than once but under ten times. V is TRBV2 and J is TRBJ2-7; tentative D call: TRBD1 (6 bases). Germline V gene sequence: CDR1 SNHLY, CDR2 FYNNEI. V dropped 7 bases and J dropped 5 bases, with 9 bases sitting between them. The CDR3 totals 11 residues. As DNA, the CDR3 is TGTGCCAGCACCTACAGGGACGAGCAGTACTTC. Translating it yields CASTYRDEQYF.

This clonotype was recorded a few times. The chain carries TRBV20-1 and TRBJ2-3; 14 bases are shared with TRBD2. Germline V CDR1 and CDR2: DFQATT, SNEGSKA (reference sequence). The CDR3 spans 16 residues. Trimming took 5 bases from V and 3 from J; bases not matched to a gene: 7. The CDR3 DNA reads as TGCAGTGCTGATGGGACTAGCGGGAGCGTTACAGATACGCAGTATTTT. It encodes CSADGTSGSVTDTQYF.

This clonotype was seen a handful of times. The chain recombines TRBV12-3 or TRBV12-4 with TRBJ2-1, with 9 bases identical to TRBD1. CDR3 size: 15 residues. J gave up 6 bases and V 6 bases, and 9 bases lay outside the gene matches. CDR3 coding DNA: TGTGCCAGCAGAGGGACAGGGTCGGCTCTCAATGAGCAGTTCTTC. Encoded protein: CASRGTGSALNEQFF.

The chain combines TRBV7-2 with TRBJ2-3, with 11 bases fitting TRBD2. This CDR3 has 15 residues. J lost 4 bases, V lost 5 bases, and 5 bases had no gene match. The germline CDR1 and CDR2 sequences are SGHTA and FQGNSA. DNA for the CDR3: TGTGCCAGCAGCCAACGACTAGCGGGATCAGATACGCAGTATTTT. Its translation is CASSQRLAGSDTQYF.

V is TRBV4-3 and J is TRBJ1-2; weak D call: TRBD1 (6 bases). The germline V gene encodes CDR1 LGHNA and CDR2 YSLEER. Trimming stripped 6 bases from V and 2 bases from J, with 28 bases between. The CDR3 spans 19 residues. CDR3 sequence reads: CASRRTRGGSLFTNYGYTF. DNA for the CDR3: TGCGCCAGCAGACGCACCAGGGGAGGCTCTCTTTTTACGAACTATGGCTACACCTTC.

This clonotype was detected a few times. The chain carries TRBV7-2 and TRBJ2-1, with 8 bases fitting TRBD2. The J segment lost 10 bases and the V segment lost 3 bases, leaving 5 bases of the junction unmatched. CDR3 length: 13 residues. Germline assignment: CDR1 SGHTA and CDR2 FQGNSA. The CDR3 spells CASSLGTSPEQFF. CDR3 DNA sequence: TGTGCCAGCAGCTTGGGGACTAGTCCCGAGCAGTTCTTC.

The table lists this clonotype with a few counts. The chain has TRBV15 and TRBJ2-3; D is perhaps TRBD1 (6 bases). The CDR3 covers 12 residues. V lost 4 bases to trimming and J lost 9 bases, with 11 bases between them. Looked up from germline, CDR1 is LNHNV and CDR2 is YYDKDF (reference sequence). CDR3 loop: CATSIGQKTQYF. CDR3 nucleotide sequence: TGTGCCACCAGCATTGGACAGAAGACGCAGTATTTT.

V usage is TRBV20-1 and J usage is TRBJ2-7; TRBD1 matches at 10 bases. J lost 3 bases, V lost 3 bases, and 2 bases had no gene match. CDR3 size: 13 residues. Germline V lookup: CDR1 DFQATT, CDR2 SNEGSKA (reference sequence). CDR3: CSASWDRGYEQYF. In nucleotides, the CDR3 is TGCAGTGCTAGTTGGGACAGGGGCTACGAGCAGTACTTC.

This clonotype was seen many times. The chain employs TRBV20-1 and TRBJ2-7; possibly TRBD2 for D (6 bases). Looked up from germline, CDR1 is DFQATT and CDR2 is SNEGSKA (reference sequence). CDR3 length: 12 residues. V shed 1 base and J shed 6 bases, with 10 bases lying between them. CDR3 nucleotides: TGCAGTGCTAGAGGGACTACATTCGAGCAGTACTTC. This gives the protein CSARGTTFEQYF.

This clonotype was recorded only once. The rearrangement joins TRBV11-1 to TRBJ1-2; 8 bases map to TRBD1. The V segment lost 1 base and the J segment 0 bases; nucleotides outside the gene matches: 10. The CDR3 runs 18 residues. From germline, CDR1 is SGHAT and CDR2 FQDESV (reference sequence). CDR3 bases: TGTGCCAGCAGCTTAGATGCAGGGGGCTTTCGAGCTAACTATGGCTACACCTTC. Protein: CASSLDAGGFRANYGYTF. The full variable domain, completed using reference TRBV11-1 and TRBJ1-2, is EAEVAQSPRYKITEKSQAVAFWCDPISGHATLYWYRQILGQGPELLVQFQDESVVDDSQLPKDRFSAERLKGVDSTLKIQPAELGDSAMYLCASSLDAGGFRANYGYTFGSGTRLTVV.

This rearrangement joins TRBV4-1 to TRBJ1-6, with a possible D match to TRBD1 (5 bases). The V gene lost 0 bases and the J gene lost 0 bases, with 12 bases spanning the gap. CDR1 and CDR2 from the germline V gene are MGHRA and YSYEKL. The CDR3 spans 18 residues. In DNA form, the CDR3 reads TGCGCCAGCAGCCAAGATTTTGGGGCTAGCTCCTATAATTCACCCCTCCACTTT. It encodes CASSQDFGASSYNSPLHF.

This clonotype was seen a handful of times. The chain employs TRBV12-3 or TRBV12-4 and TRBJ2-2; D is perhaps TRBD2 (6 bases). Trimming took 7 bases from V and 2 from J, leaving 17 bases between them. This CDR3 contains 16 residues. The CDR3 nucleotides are TGTGCCAGCACCCCTGGAGGGCGGATCAACACCGGGGAGCTGTTTTTT. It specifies CASTPGGRINTGELFF.